This TCR beta chain was sequenced for a study of vaccination and CD4 T cells after COVID-19. In the study overall: Convalescent persons amounted to six males plus four females, two of whom were Hispanic. Overlapping spike peptides from SARS-CoV-2, HCoV-NL63, HCoV-OC43 and HCoV-229E served to stimulate the cells.

Cultured CD4+ T cell DNA was sequenced using the Oncomine TCR Beta short-read assay. TCRdb reprocessed the PCR reads with MiXCR, giving one entry per CDR3 protein. Altogether approximately 16,000 distinct CDR3 sequences are present, roughly 43% being singletons, with the ten largest covering around 12%. Sample treatment: approximately 11-day PBMC culture with coronavirus spike peptide pools or control peptides (ViraFEST assay). As to this clonotype: As yet, its antigen is unknown.

V gave up 1 base and J gave up 5 bases, with 21 bases separating them. The CDR3 length is 18 residues. The germline CDR1 and CDR2 sequences are KGHSH and LQKENI. Sequencing used CD4+ T cells from blood, cultured in vitro. The origin of this receptor is a human donor who had recovered from COVID-19. The chain couples TRBV18 to TRBJ1-3; TRBD1 is a possible D gene (6 bases). Here the CDR3 DNA reads TGTGCCAGCTCACCACGGACGCCGGGCGGGACAACCAGAAACACCATATATTTT. Its protein product is CASSPRTPGGTTRNTIYF.